This T cell receptor beta chain was identified during a study of CD8 T cells in ankylosing spondylitis. Findings and caveats of the study: Clones linked with disease were CD8+ and fairly uncommon in the peripheral blood.

Germline lookup yields CDR1 KGHSH and CDR2 LQKENI. This CDR3 has 14 residues. Trimming shortened V by 0 bases and J by 4 bases, and 9 bases separated the two germline ends. This clonotype was seen many times. Antigen specificity is unknown. From the 5' RACE reads, TCRdb called clonotypes with MiXCR, one entry per CDR3 protein. The sample records around 150,000 distinct CDR3 sequences, about an eighth being singletons. This rearrangement joins TRBV18 to TRBJ2-5; the D gene is possibly TRBD2 (5 bases). The material sequenced was blood, either unsorted or a sorted T cell fraction (not recorded which). The clonotype originates from a female donor with ankylosing spondylitis or in good health (not recorded which). Here the CDR3 reads CASSPPLVVETQYF. The CDR3 bases are TGTGCCAGCTCACCACCACTAGTTGTAGAGACCCAGTACTTC.